This T cell receptor (beta chain) emerged from a study of CD4 and CD8 cells across lung adenocarcinoma regions. This CDR3 is built from 12 residues. Deletions cut 2 bases from V and 8 bases from J, with 9 bases between. The V gene's germline CDR1 is MNHNS and CDR2 SASEGT. In its sample, this clonotype ranks as medium-sized. TCRdb passed the PCR reads through MiXCR, listing each CDR3 protein once. The sample records about 5,500 distinct CDR3 sequences, about half being singletons. Localized lung adenocarcinoma, a non-small cell lung cancer, affected the donors. Material for sequencing was CD8+ T cells from the margin of a lung tumor. The source of this sequence is a male donor with lung adenocarcinoma. The CD4 and CD8 labels of this study may be unreliable. The V gene is TRBV6-1, the J gene TRBJ1-2; D gene unclear. CDR3 protein: CASSERTVGYTF. CDR3 DNA sequence: TGTGCCAGCAGTGAACGGACCGTCGGCTACACCTTC.